Below are 6 T cell receptor beta chains sequenced from a single sample in a study of cytotoxic CD8 clonotypes in ibrutinib-treated CLL. Only in-frame clones appear in the TCRdb table, and some are missing; sequencing was by immunoSEQ multiplex PCR. Seen here are 15,000 to 20,000 clones, around two thirds observed once, and the top ten hold under 30%. The specimen was PBMCs, collected after 12 months of ibrutinib treatment. These receptor sequences come from a human donor with chronic lymphocytic leukemia.

The CDR3 sequence: CASSSGTANTEAFF. The CDR3 region has the DNA TGCGCCAGCAGTTCCGGGACAGCGAACACTGAAGCTTTCTTT. V is TRBV5-1 and J is TRBJ1-1; 7 nucleotides agree with TRBD1. The germline V gene has CDR1 SGHRS and CDR2 YFSETQ. V shed 5 bases and J 1 base; nucleotides not matched to a gene: 5. CDR3 length: 14 amino acids.

The chain couples TRBV6-5 to TRBJ2-3, with D unclear. Trimming took off 5 bases at V and 1 base at J, with 7 bases between the two ends. The CDR3 spans 13 residues. Germline loops: CDR1 MNHEY, CDR2 SVGAGI. CDR3 coding DNA: TGTGCCAGCAGTACCCCGGGCACAGATACGCAGTATTTT. It encodes CASSTPGTDTQYF.

J is TRBJ2-2 and V is TRBV30, with a possible D match to TRBD2 (6 bases). The CDR3 totals 15 residues. Trimming removed 2 bases from V and 4 bases from J, with 14 bases in between. Germline V gene data show CDR1 as GTSNPN and CDR2 as SVGIG (reference sequence). The CDR3 loop is CAWSLSGVLTGELFF. The CDR3 region has the DNA TGTGCCTGGAGTCTTAGCGGCGTCCTCACCGGGGAGCTGTTTTTT.

This clone has only a few counts. The chain uses TRBV7-8 and TRBJ1-5, with 7 bases lining up with TRBD1. V shed 1 base, J shed 6 bases, and the junction held 6 bases outside the gene matches. This CDR3 spans 15 amino acids. Germline V gene data show CDR1 as SGHVS and CDR2 as FQNEAQ. The CDR3 protein is CASSLGQGLGQPQHF. The CDR3 bases are TGTGCCAGCAGCTTAGGACAGGGTCTCGGTCAGCCCCAGCATTTT.

There are a few counts of this clone. J is TRBJ1-2 and V is TRBV19; 8 nucleotides align to TRBD1. Germline trimming cut 7 bases from V and 7 bases from J; bases unmatched to any gene: 8. The CDR3 runs 13 residues. Germline assignment: CDR1 LNHDA and CDR2 SQIVND (reference sequence). CDR3 in amino acids: CASNSNGQGGYTF. CDR3 DNA: TGTGCCAGTAACTCCAACGGACAGGGTGGCTACACCTTC.

The CDR3 loop is CASSLAGQIATGELFF. In nucleotides, the CDR3 is TGCGCCAGCAGCTTGGCGGGACAGATCGCAACCGGGGAGCTGTTTTTT. The chain has TRBV5-1 and TRBJ2-2, with 7 nucleotides matching TRBD1. CDR1 and CDR2 from the germline V gene are SGHRS and YFSETQ. The CDR3 is 16 residues long. V lost 0 bases, J lost 5 bases, and 7 bases stayed unmatched.